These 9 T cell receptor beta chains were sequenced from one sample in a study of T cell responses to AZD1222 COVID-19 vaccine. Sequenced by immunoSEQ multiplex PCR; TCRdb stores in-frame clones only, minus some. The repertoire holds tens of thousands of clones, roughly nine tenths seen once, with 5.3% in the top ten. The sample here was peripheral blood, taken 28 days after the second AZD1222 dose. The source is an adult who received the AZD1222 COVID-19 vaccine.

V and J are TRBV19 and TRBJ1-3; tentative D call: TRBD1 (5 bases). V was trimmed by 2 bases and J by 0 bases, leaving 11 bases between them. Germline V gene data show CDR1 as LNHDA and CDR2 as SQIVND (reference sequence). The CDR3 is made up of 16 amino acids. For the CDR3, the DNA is TGTGCCAGTAGTATAATGCCGGGGCGCTCTGGAAACACCATATATTTT. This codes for CASSIMPGRSGNTIYF.

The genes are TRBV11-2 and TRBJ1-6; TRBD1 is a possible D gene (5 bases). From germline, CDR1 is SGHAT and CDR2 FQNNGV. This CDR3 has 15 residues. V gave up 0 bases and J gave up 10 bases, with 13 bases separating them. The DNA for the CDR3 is TGTGCCAGCAGCTTAGACCAGGGCGGGGGATCACCCCTCCACTTT. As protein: CASSLDQGGGSPLHF.

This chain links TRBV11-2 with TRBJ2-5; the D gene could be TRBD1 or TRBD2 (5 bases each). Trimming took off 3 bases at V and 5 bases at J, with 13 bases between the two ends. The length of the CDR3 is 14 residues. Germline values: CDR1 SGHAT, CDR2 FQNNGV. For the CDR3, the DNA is TGTGCCAGCAGCTTCTCGGGGACGAAGGAGACCCAGTACTTC. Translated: CASSFSGTKETQYF.

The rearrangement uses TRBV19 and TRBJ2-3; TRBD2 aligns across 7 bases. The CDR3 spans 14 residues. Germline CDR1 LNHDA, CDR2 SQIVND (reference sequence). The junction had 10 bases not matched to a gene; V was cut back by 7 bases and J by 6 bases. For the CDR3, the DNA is TGTGCCAGTACGGTGACTAGCCCCGCGGATACGCAGTATTTT. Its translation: CASTVTSPADTQYF.

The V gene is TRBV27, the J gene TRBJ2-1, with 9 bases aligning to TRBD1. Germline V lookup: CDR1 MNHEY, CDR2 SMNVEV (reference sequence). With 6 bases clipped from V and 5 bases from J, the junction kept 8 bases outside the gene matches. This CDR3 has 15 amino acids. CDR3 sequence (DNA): TGTGCCAGCAGATCCGGGACAGGGAGAAACAATGAGCAGTTCTTC. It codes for CASRSGTGRNNEQFF.

CDR3 coding DNA: TGCGCCAGCAGCTGGACGACAGGGGACTCCTACGAGCAGTACTTC. Translated, it gives CASSWTTGDSYEQYF. The V and J genes are TRBV5-1 and TRBJ2-7; 8 nucleotides line up with TRBD1. Germline values: CDR1 SGHRS, CDR2 YFSETQ. The CDR3 sequence is 15 residues long. V shed 3 bases, J shed 0 bases, and the junction held 5 bases outside the gene matches.

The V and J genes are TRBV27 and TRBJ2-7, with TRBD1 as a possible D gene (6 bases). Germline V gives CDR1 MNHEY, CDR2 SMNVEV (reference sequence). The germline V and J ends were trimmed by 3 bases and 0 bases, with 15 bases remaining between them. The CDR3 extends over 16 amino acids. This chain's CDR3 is CASSFSQGEYSYEQYF. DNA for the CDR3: TGTGCCAGCAGTTTTTCACAGGGAGAATACTCCTACGAGCAGTACTTC.

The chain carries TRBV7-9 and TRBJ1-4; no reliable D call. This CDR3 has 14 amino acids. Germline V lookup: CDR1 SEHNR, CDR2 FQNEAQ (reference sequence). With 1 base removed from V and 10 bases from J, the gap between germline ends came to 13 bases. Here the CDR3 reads CASSLGNVRRKLFF. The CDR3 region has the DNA TGTGCCAGCAGCTTAGGGAACGTTAGGAGAAAACTGTTTTTT.

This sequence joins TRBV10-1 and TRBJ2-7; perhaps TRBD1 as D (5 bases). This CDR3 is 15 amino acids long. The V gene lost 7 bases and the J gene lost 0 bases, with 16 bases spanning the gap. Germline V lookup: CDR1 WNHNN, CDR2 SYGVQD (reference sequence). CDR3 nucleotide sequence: TGCGCCAGCACCGGACGACAGACACACTCCTACGAGCAGTACTTC. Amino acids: CASTGRQTHSYEQYF.